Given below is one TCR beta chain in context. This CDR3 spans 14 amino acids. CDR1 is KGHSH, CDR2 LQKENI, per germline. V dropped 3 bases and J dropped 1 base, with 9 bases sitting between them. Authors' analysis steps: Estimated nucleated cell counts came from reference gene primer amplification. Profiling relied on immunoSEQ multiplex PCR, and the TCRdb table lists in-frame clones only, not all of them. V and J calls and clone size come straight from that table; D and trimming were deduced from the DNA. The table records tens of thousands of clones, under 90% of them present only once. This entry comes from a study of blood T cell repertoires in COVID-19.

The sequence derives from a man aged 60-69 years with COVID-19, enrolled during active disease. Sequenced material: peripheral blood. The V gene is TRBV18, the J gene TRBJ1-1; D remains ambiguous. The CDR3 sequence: CASSPGYSNTEAFF. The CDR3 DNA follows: TGTGCCAGCTCACCCGGGTACTCGAACACTGAAGCTTTCTTT. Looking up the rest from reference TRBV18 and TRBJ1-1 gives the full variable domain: NAGVMQNPRHLVRRRGQEARLRCSPMKGHSHVYWYRQLPEEGLKFMVYLQKENIIDESGMPKERFSAEFPKEGPSILRIQQVVRGDSAAYFCASSPGYSNTEAFFGQGTRLTVV.